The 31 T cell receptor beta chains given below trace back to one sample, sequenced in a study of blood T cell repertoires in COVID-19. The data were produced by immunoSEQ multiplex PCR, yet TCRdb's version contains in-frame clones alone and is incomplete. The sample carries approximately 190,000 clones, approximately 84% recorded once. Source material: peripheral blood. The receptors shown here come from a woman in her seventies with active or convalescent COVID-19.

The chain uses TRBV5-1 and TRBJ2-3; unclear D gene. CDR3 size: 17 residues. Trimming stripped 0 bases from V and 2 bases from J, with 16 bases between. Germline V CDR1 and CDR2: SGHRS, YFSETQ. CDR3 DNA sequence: TGCGCCAGCAGCTTGGGCACAGCCATAGACAACACAGATACGCAGTATTTT. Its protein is CASSLGTAIDNTDTQYF.

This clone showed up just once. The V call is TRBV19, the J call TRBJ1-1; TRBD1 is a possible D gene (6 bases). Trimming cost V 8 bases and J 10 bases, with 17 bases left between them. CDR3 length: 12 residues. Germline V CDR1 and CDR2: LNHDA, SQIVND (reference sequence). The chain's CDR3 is CASSVGGGTAFF. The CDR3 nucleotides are TGTGCCAGTTCCGTAGGGGGGGGCACAGCTTTCTTT. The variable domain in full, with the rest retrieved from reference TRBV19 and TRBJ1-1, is DGGITQSPKYLFRKEGQNVTLSCEQNLNHDAMYWYRQDPGQGLRLIYYSQIVNDFQKGDIAEGYSVSREKKESFPLTVTSAQKNPTAFYLCASSVGGGTAFFGQGTRLTVV.

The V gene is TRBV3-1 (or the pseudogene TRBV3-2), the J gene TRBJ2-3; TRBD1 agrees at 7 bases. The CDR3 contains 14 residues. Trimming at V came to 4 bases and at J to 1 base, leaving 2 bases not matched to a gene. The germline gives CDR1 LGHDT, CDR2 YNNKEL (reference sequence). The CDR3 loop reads CASSPDRGTDTQYF. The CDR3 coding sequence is TGTGCCAGCAGCCCAGACAGGGGCACAGATACGCAGTATTTT.

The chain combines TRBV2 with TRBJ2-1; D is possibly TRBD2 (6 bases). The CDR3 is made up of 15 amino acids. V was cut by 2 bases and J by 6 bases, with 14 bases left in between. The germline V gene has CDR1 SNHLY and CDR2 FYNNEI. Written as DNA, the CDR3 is TGTGCCAGCAGTGAAACGCGGGGTTGGGGCAATGAGCAGTTCTTC. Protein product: CASSETRGWGNEQFF.

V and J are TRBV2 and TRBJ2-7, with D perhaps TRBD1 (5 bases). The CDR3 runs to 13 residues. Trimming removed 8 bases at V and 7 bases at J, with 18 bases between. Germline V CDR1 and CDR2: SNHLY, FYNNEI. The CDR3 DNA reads TGTGCCAGCTGTCCCGACAGACTCGGGGAGCAGTACTTC. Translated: CASCPDRLGEQYF.

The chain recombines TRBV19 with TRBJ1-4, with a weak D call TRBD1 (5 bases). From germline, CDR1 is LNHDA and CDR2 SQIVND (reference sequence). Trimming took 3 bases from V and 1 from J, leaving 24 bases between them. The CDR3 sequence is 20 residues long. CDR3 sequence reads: CASSIPGLRTPGITNEKLFF. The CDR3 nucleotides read TGTGCCAGTAGTATCCCAGGACTACGGACCCCAGGGATAACTAATGAAAAACTGTTTTTT.

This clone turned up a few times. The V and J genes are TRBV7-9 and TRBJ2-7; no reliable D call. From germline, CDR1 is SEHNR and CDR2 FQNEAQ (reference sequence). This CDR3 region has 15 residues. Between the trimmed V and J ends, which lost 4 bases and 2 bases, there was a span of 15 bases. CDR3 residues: CASSYPSGRAYEQYF. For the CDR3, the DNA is TGTGCCAGCAGCTATCCCTCAGGTAGAGCCTACGAGCAGTACTTC.

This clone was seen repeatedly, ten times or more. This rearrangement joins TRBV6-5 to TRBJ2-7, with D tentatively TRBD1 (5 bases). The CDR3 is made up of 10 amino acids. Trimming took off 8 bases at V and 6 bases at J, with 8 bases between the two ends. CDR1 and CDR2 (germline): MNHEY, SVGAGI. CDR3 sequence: CASGQGEQYF. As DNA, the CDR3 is TGTGCCAGCGGGCAGGGCGAGCAGTACTTC.

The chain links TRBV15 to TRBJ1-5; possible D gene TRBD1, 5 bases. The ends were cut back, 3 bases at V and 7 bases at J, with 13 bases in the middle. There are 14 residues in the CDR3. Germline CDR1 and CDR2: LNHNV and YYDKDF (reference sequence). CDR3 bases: TGTGCCACCAGCAGGGGGGGGGAGGGCCAGCCCCAGCATTTT. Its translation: CATSRGGEGQPQHF.

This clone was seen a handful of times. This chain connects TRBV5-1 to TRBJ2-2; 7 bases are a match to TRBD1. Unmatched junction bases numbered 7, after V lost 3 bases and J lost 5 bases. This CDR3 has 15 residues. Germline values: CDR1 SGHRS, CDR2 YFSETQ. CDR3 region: CASSYATGMTGELFF. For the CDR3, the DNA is TGCGCCAGCAGCTACGCGACAGGGATGACCGGGGAGCTGTTTTTT.

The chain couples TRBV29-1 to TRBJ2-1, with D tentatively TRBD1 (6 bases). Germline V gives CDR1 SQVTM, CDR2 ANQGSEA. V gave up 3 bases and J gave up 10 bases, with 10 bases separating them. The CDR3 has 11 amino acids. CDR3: CSVDRGREQFF. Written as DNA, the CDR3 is TGCAGCGTTGACAGGGGTCGGGAGCAGTTCTTC.

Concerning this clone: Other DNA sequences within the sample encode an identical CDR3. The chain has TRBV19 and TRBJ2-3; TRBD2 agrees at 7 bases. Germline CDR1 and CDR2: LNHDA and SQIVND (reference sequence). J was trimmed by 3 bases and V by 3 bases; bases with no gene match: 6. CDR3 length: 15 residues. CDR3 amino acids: CASSIGGSGTDTQYF. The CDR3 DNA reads TGTGCCAGTAGTATCGGCGGGAGTGGGACAGATACGCAGTATTTT.

In DNA, the CDR3 is TGTGCCAGCAGTTTAGGGAGAGGGGAAAAACTGTTTTTT. It yields the protein CASSLGRGEKLFF. The V gene is TRBV12-3 or TRBV12-4, the J gene TRBJ1-4; D unresolved. Trimming left V 1 base short and J 8 bases short, with 8 bases between. The CDR3 sequence is 13 residues long.

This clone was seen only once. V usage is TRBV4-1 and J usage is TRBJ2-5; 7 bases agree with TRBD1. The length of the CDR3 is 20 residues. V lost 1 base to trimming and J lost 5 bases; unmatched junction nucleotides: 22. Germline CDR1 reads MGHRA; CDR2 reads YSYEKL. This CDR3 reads CASSQGAARQGVVSWETQYF. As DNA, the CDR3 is TGCGCCAGCAGCCAAGGGGCGGCGCGGCAGGGGGTTGTTTCGTGGGAGACCCAGTACTTC.

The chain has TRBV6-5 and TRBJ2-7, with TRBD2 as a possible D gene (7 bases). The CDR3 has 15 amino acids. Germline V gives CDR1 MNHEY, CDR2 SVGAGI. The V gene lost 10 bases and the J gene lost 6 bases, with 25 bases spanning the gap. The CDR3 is CATTRGTLAISEQYF. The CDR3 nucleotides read TGTGCCACCACCCGAGGGACACTAGCGATTAGCGAGCAGTACTTC.

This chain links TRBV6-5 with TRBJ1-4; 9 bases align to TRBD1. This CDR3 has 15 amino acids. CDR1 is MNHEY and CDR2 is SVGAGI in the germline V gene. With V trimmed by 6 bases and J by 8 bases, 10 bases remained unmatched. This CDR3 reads CASRTTGGAGEKLFF. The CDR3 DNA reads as TGTGCCAGCAGGACTACAGGGGGCGCAGGGGAAAAACTGTTTTTT.

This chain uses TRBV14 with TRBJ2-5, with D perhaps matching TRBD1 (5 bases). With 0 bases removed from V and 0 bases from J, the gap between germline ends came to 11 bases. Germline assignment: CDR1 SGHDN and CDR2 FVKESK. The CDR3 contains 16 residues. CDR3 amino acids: CASSQDWTPYQETQYF. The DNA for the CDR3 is TGTGCCAGCAGCCAAGATTGGACACCGTACCAAGAGACCCAGTACTTC.

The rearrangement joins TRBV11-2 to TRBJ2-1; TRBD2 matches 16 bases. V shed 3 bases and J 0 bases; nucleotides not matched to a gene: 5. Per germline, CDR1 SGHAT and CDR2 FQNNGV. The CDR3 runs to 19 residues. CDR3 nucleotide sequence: TGTGCCAGCAGCTTGGGACTAGCGGGAGGGTGGAGCTCCTACAATGAGCAGTTCTTC. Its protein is CASSLGLAGGWSSYNEQFF.

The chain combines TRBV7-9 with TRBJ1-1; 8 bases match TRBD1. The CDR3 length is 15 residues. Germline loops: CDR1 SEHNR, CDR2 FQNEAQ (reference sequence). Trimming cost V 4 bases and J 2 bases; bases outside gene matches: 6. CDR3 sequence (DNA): TGTGCCAGCAGCTCGTCGGGGACAGGCAACACTGAAGCTTTCTTT. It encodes CASSSSGTGNTEAFF.

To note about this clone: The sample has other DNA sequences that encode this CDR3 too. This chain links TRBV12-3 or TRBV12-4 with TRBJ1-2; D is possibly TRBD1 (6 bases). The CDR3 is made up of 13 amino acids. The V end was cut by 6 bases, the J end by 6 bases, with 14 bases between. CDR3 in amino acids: CASSPNRVDGYTF. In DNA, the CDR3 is TGTGCCAGCAGCCCGAACAGGGTAGATGGCTACACCTTC.

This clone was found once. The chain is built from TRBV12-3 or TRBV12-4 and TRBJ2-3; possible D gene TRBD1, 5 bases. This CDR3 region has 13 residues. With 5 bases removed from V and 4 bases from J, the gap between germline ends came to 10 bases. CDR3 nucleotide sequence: TGTGCCAGCAGTCCAGCAGGGTCAGATACGCAGTATTTT. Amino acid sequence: CASSPAGSDTQYF.

CDR3 sequence reads: CASSFQNTEAFF. In DNA, the CDR3 is TGTGCCAGCAGCTTCCAGAACACTGAAGCTTTCTTT. V is TRBV7-9 and J is TRBJ1-1; D gene uncertain. This CDR3 has 12 amino acids. Trimming removed 3 bases at V and 1 base at J, with 3 bases between. Per germline, CDR1 SEHNR and CDR2 FQNEAQ (reference sequence).

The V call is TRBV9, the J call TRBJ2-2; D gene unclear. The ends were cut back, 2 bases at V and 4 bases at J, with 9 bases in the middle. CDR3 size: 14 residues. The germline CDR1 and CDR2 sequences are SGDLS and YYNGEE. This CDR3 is CASSVTMSTGELFF. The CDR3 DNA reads TGTGCCAGCAGCGTCACTATGAGCACCGGGGAGCTGTTTTTT. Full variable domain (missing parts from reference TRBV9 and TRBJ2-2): DSGVTQTPKHLITATGQRVTLRCSPRSGDLSVYWYQQSLDQGLQFLIQYYNGEERAKGNILERFSAQQFPDLHSELNLSSLELGDSALYFCASSVTMSTGELFFGEGSRLTVL.

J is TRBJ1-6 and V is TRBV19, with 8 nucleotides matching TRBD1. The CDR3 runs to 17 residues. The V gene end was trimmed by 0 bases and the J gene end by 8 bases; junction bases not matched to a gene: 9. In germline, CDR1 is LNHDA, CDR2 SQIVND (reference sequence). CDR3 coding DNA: TGTGCCAGTAGTATAGAACCGACAGGGGTAAAGGATTCACCCCTCCACTTT. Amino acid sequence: CASSIEPTGVKDSPLHF.

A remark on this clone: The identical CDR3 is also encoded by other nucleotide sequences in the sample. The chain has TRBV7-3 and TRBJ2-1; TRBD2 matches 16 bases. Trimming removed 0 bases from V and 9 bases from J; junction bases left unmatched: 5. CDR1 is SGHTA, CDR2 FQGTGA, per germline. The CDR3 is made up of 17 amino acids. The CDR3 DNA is TGTGCCAGCAGCTTAACGCCGGGACTAGCGGGAGGGGGTGAGCAGTTCTTC. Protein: CASSLTPGLAGGGEQFF.

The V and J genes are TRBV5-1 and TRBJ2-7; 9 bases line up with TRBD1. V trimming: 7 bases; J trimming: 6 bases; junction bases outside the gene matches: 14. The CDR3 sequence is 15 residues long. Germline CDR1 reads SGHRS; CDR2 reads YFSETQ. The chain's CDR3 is CASEAGPDRGGEQYF. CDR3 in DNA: TGCGCCAGCGAGGCCGGCCCGGACAGGGGTGGCGAGCAGTACTTC.

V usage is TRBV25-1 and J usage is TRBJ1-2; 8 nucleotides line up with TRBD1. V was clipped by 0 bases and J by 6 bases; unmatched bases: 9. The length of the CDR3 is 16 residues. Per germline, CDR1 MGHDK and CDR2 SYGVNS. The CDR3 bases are TGTGCCAGCAGTGAATATGGGGTCGACAGGGGTAATGGCTACACCTTC. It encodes CASSEYGVDRGNGYTF.

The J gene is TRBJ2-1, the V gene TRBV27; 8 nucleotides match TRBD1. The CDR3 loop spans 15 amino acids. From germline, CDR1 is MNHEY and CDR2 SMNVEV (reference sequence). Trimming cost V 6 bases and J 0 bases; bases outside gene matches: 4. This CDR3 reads CASSSGTGSYNEQFF. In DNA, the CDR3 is TGTGCCAGCAGCTCCGGGACAGGCTCCTACAATGAGCAGTTCTTC.

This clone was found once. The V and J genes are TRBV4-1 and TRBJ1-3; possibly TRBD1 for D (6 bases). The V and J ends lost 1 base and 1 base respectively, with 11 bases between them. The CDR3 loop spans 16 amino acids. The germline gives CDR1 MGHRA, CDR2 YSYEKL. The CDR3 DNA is TGCGCCAGCAGCCAAGGCAGGGGCCCTTCTGGAAACACCATATATTTT. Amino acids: CASSQGRGPSGNTIYF.

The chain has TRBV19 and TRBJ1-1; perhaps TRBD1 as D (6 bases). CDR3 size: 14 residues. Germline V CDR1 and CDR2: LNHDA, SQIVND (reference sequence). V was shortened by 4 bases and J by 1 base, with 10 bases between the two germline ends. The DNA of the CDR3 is TGTGCCAGTAGTAAGGGGGTTCGGAACACTGAAGCTTTCTTT. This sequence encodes CASSKGVRNTEAFF.

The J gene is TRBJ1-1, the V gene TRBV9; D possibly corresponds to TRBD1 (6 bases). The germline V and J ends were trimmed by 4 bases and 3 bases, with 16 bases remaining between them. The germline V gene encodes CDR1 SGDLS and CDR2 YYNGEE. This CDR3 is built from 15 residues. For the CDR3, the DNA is TGTGCCAGCAGCCCCCCGGGGGGGCGGTACACTGAAGCTTTCTTT. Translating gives CASSPPGGRYTEAFF.